A selection of T cell receptor beta chains follows, all from one sample in a study of blood T cell repertoires in COVID-19. Produced via immunoSEQ multiplex PCR; TCRdb's table is partial and in-frame only. The sample records around 94,000 clones, 80% to 85% being singletons. The sample was peripheral blood. These receptors all come from a man between 60 and 75 years old with acute or convalescent COVID-19. Each CDR3 is given with its conserved first and last residue. The D gene is left open where the match is weak. Where a row states a size, it is once, few, many or the class of an expanded clone; other rows omit it.

V gene	CDR3 length	D gene	clone size	J gene	CDR3 DNA	CDR3 protein
TRBV7-6	19	-	-	TRBJ1-2	TGTGCCAGCAGCCAAACCCCCGGGGGGGCGAACTTCAACGACTATGGCTACACCTTC	CASSQTPGGANFNDYGYTF
TRBV9	15	-	-	TRBJ2-2	TGTGCCAGCAGCGTAGACAGGGCAGGCACCGGGGAGCTGTTTTTT	CASSVDRAGTGELFF
TRBV9	14	-	-	TRBJ2-1	TGTGCCAGCAGCGGGCGGGGACAGTACAATGAGCAGTTCTTC	CASSGRGQYNEQFF
TRBV5-4	16	TRBD1	once	TRBJ1-1	TGTGCCAGCAGCTCCGGGACAGGGTACCCGAACACTGAAGCTTTCTTT	CASSSGTGYPNTEAFF
TRBV7-9	15	TRBD1	-	TRBJ1-1	TGTGCCAGCAGCTCCTCACAGGGGAGAGTCACTGAAGCTTTCTTT	CASSSSQGRVTEAFF
TRBV15	15	TRBD1	-	TRBJ1-3	TGTGCCACCAGCAGAGATGGGACAGCTGGAAACACCATATATTTT	CATSRDGTAGNTIYF
TRBV11-1	17	TRBD1	-	TRBJ2-6	TGTGCCAGCAGCTTAGCTACAGGGGGCTTTGGGGCCAACGTCCTGACTTTC	CASSLATGGFGANVLTF
TRBV5-1	16	TRBD1	-	TRBJ2-1	TGCGCCAGCAGCACTGGACAGGGTCCCCAGTACAATGAGCAGTTCTTC	CASSTGQGPQYNEQFF
TRBV4-2	15	-	-	TRBJ2-7	TGTGCCAGCAGCCAAGATCACGGGAACCTCTACGAGCAGTACTTC	CASSQDHGNLYEQYF
TRBV7-2	15	TRBD1	-	TRBJ1-2	TGTGCCAGCAGCTCGACAGGGGGTATGATACATGGCTACACCTTC	CASSSTGGMIHGYTF
TRBV19	15	TRBD1	-	TRBJ1-2	TGTGCCAGTAGTGTAACCGGGACAGAGAACTATGGCTACACCTTC	CASSVTGTENYGYTF